These T cell receptor beta chains were read from a single sample in a study of blood T cell repertoires in COVID-19. TCRdb keeps only in-frame clones here, not all; method: immunoSEQ multiplex PCR. The profile shows about 150,000 clones, 88% of them singletons. The specimen sequenced was peripheral blood. The receptors come from a human donor in a cohort sampled during active COVID-19. CDR3s include the opening cysteine and the closing phenylalanine or tryptophan. Each record gives: J gene, V gene, CDR3 protein.

J gene: TRBJ2-7; V gene: TRBV6-2/TRBV6-3; CDR3 protein: CASSVTSVYEQYF
J gene: TRBJ2-3; V gene: TRBV6-5; CDR3 protein: CASSSGSGTDTQYF
J gene: TRBJ2-4; V gene: TRBV3-1/TRBV3-2; CDR3 protein: CASSQVGSIQYF
J gene: TRBJ2-1; V gene: TRBV5-4; CDR3 protein: CASSPGGGISYNEQFF
J gene: TRBJ2-5; V gene: TRBV4-2; CDR3 protein: CASSQVGGAGETQYF
J gene: TRBJ2-5; V gene: TRBV5-1; CDR3 protein: CASSGGTSGETQYF
J gene: TRBJ2-7; V gene: TRBV19; CDR3 protein: CASGEVGGVDEQYF
J gene: TRBJ2-7; V gene: TRBV7-9; CDR3 protein: CASSLANYEQYF
J gene: TRBJ1-1; V gene: TRBV12-3/TRBV12-4; CDR3 protein: CASSFTENTEAFF
J gene: TRBJ1-2; V gene: TRBV18; CDR3 protein: CASSPSGQGTYGYTF
J gene: TRBJ1-5; V gene: TRBV28; CDR3 protein: CASSFVGQGGQPQHF
J gene: TRBJ2-7; V gene: TRBV7-9; CDR3 protein: CASSPNADTSMVF